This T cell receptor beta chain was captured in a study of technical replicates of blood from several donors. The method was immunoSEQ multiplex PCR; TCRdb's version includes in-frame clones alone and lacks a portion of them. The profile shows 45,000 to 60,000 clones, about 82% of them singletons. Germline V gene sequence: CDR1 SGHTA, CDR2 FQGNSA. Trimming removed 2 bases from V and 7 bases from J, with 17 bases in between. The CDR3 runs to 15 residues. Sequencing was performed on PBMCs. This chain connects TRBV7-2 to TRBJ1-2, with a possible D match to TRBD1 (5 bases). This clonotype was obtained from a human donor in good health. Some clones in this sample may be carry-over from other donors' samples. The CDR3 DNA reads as TGTGCCAGCAGCTTATTTGTTGGGGACTTCGGTGGCTACACCTTC. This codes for CASSLFVGDFGGYTF.